The 22 T cell receptor beta chains in this list originate from one sample, sequenced in a study of blood T cell repertoires in COVID-19. Libraries were prepared by immunoSEQ multiplex PCR; TCRdb keeps only in-frame clonotypes and omits some of them. The sample lists 400,000 or so clones, 75% to 90% occurring once. Source material: peripheral blood. All receptors come from a woman aged 35 to 49 with COVID-19, enrolled during active disease.

The chain employs TRBV20-1 and TRBJ1-2; a weak D match, TRBD1 (5 bases). The length of the CDR3 is 11 residues. Germline lookup yields CDR1 DFQATT and CDR2 SNEGSKA (reference sequence). V was pared by 5 bases and J by 9 bases, with 13 bases between. The CDR3 bases are TGCAGTGCTTACGACAGTGGTAGCTACACCTTC. Translation: CSAYDSGSYTF.

This rearrangement joins TRBV6-2 or TRBV6-3 to TRBJ1-5; 8 positions agree with TRBD1. Germline trimming cut 6 bases from V and 4 bases from J; bases unmatched to any gene: 5. From germline, CDR1 is MNHEY and CDR2 SVGEGT. The CDR3 has 14 residues. The CDR3 sequence: CASSGQGWNQPQHF. The CDR3 DNA sequence: TGTGCCAGCAGCGGACAGGGCTGGAATCAGCCCCAGCATTTT.

The chain recombines TRBV6-6 with TRBJ1-2, with TRBD1 as a possible D gene (5 bases). V gave up 6 bases and J gave up 8 bases, with 19 bases separating them. Per the germline V gene, CDR1 is MNHNY and CDR2 is SVGAGI (reference sequence). The CDR3 extends over 14 amino acids. The CDR3 sequence is CASSPPGALRGYTF. CDR3 coding DNA: TGTGCCAGCAGCCCACCTGGGGCCCTGAGGGGCTACACCTTC.

This clone was detected only once. This chain connects TRBV7-8 to TRBJ1-5; D unresolved. V gave up 8 bases and J gave up 0 bases, with 8 bases separating them. The CDR3 length is 13 residues. Germline lookup yields CDR1 SGHVS and CDR2 FQNEAQ. The DNA of the CDR3 is TGTGCCAGCTGTCGGGATAGCAATCAGCCCCAGCATTTT. Translating gives CASCRDSNQPQHF.

The chain couples TRBV3-1 (or the pseudogene TRBV3-2) to TRBJ1-1; possible D gene TRBD1, 5 bases. In germline, CDR1 is LGHDT, CDR2 YNNKEL (reference sequence). Between the trimmed V and J ends, which lost 5 bases and 5 bases, there was a span of 18 bases. The CDR3 covers 15 residues. The CDR3 region is CASSEFSGLSTEAFF. In nucleotides, the CDR3 is TGTGCCAGCAGCGAATTCTCAGGGTTAAGTACTGAAGCTTTCTTT.

The genes are TRBV15 and TRBJ2-1; no clear D. CDR3 length: 14 amino acids. Germline loops: CDR1 LNHNV, CDR2 YYDKDF (reference sequence). Trimming took off 0 bases at V and 5 bases at J, with 8 bases between the two ends. The CDR3 bases are TGTGCCACCAGCAGAGAGTCTAGTGACAATGAGCAGTTCTTC. Protein product: CATSRESSDNEQFF.

The CDR3 spells CASSFAIPSHYGYTF. Here the CDR3 DNA reads TGTGCCAGCAGCTTTGCTATCCCGTCTCACTATGGCTACACCTTC. The chain carries TRBV5-4 and TRBJ1-2; D unresolved. Germline V gene lookup returns CDR1 SGHNT and CDR2 YYREEE (reference sequence). Trimming left V 2 bases short and J 3 bases short, with 14 bases between. This CDR3 has 15 residues.

CDR3 DNA: TGTGCCAGCAGCCCAAGAGGTAGAGGGGGCGCCGCAGATACGCAGTATTTT. Protein: CASSPRGRGGAADTQYF. This chain joins TRBV9 and TRBJ2-3; 7 nucleotides align to TRBD1. Germline V CDR1 and CDR2: SGDLS, YYNGEE. The CDR3 has 17 residues. The V and J ends lost 4 bases and 4 bases, in that order; junction bases with no gene match: 15. Drawing the rest from reference TRBV9 and TRBJ2-3, the complete variable domain is DSGVTQTPKHLITATGQRVTLRCSPRSGDLSVYWYQQSLDQGLQFLIQYYNGEERAKGNILERFSAQQFPDLHSELNLSSLELGDSALYFCASSPRGRGGAADTQYFGPGTRLTVL.

The rearrangement joins TRBV3-1 (or the pseudogene TRBV3-2) to TRBJ1-5; no reliable D call. Germline values: CDR1 LGHDT, CDR2 YNNKEL (reference sequence). V lost 0 bases to trimming and J lost 2 bases, with 8 bases between them. This CDR3 is 15 amino acids long. The CDR3 nucleotides are TGTGCCAGCAGCCAAGACCGCCTAGGCAATCAGCCCCAGCATTTT. Its protein is CASSQDRLGNQPQHF.

The table lists this clone with a count of one. The chain uses TRBV28 and TRBJ1-2; TRBD1 matches at 10 bases. CDR1 is MDHEN and CDR2 is SYDVKM in the germline V gene. V gave up 6 bases and J gave up 8 bases; unmatched junction bases: 9. This CDR3 has 14 residues. The CDR3 DNA follows: TGTGCCAGCAGCCTCCGACAGGGGGCAGGCGGCTACACCTTC. Translation gives CASSLRQGAGGYTF.

The chain joins TRBV7-2 to TRBJ1-1; D gene uncertain. CDR1 is SGHTA, CDR2 FQGNSA, per germline. The CDR3 consists of 13 residues. The germline V and J ends were trimmed by 1 base and 1 base, with 4 bases remaining between them. CDR3 protein: CASSLVRNTEAFF. The DNA of the CDR3 is TGTGCCAGCAGCTTAGTCCGGAACACTGAAGCTTTCTTT.

This clone was detected once. This rearrangement joins TRBV9 to TRBJ1-1; 7 bases fit TRBD1. V was pared by 0 bases and J by 11 bases, with 4 bases of the junction left unmatched. This CDR3 has 12 residues. CDR1 and CDR2 from the germline V gene are SGDLS and YYNGEE. Here the CDR3 reads CASSVGGGAAFF. The CDR3 DNA reads TGTGCCAGCAGCGTAGGAGGGGGCGCGGCTTTCTTT.

The chain is built from TRBV11-2 and TRBJ2-1, with 8 positions matching TRBD1. J was trimmed by 4 bases and V by 0 bases; bases with no gene match: 2. The CDR3 runs 15 residues. The germline V gene encodes CDR1 SGHAT and CDR2 FQNNGV. CDR3 sequence: CASSLDRTGYNEQFF. CDR3 in DNA: TGTGCCAGCAGCTTAGATCGGACAGGGTACAATGAGCAGTTCTTC.

The sample holds one count of this clone. Written as DNA, the CDR3 is TGTGCCAGCTCACCACCGTCAGGGGGCGGTCAGCCCCAGCATTTT. Its protein is CASSPPSGGGQPQHF. The V call is TRBV18, the J call TRBJ1-5; TRBD1 aligns across 8 bases. V gave up 0 bases and J gave up 6 bases; unmatched junction bases: 4. Germline CDR1 KGHSH, CDR2 LQKENI. The CDR3 runs 15 residues.

This chain joins TRBV10-3 and TRBJ2-1; no reliable D call. Germline V gene sequence: CDR1 ENHRY, CDR2 SYGVKD. The CDR3 contains 15 residues. With 7 bases removed from V and 2 bases from J, the gap between germline ends came to 15 bases. The CDR3 nucleotides are TGTGCCATCACCGACCCAGCGAGAGCCTACAATGAGCAGTTCTTC. Translated, it gives CAITDPARAYNEQFF.

J is TRBJ1-6 and V is TRBV18; no reliable D call. Per the germline V gene, CDR1 is KGHSH and CDR2 is LQKENI. Trimming cost V 2 bases and J 3 bases, with 8 bases left between them. CDR3 size: 15 residues. The CDR3 coding sequence is TGTGCCAGCTCACCAACAGCAAGCTATAATTCACCCCTCCACTTT. Its translation: CASSPTASYNSPLHF. The whole variable domain, filled in from reference TRBV18 and TRBJ1-6, reads NAGVMQNPRHLVRRRGQEARLRCSPMKGHSHVYWYRQLPEEGLKFMVYLQKENIIDESGMPKERFSAEFPKEGPSILRIQQVVRGDSAAYFCASSPTASYNSPLHFGNGTRLTVT.

The chain carries TRBV28 and TRBJ1-2; the D gene is possibly TRBD1 (5 bases). The CDR3 consists of 14 residues. Trimming took off 2 bases at V and 8 bases at J, with 15 bases between the two ends. Looked up from germline, CDR1 is MDHEN and CDR2 is SYDVKM. This CDR3 reads CASSLQWGRRGYTF. The DNA for the CDR3 is TGTGCCAGCAGTTTACAATGGGGCCGTCGGGGCTACACCTTC.

V is TRBV6-2 or TRBV6-3 and J is TRBJ1-2, with D unresolved. Looked up from germline, CDR1 is MNHEY and CDR2 is SVGEGT. The CDR3 runs to 15 residues. V was shortened by 0 bases and J by 2 bases, with 10 bases between the two germline ends. In DNA form, the CDR3 reads TGTGCCAGCAGTTACTCTTCAGGCTACAACTATGGCTACACCTTC. It yields the protein CASSYSSGYNYGYTF.

J is TRBJ1-1 and V is TRBV9; no clear D gene. This CDR3 is built from 14 residues. V lost 0 bases and J 8 bases, leaving 14 bases between the germline ends. Germline V lookup: CDR1 SGDLS, CDR2 YYNGEE. In DNA, the CDR3 is TGTGCCAGCAGCGTAGCCCCAGCAGGCCCAGAAGCTTTCTTT. It codes for CASSVAPAGPEAFF.

J is TRBJ2-7 and V is TRBV4-3; a weak D match, TRBD1 (6 bases). Germline V gene sequence: CDR1 LGHNA, CDR2 YSLEER. Deletions cut 5 bases from V and 0 bases from J, with 8 bases between. This CDR3 spans 13 amino acids. In DNA form, the CDR3 reads TGCGCCAGCAGCAAACAGGGCTCCTACGAGCAGTACTTC. It yields the protein CASSKQGSYEQYF.

A word on this clone: Other DNA sequences from this sample encode an identical CDR3 as well. The chain joins TRBV18 to TRBJ1-4; D uncertain. Trimming left V 6 bases short and J 4 bases short, with 12 bases between. The CDR3 loop spans 14 amino acids. Germline lookup yields CDR1 KGHSH and CDR2 LQKENI. CDR3 region: CASSLTGDNEKLFF. The CDR3 DNA follows: TGTGCCAGCTCCCTCACGGGTGATAATGAAAAACTGTTTTTT.

This rearrangement joins TRBV10-3 to TRBJ2-1; a weak D match, TRBD1 (6 bases). With 6 bases removed from V and 7 bases from J, the gap between germline ends came to 16 bases. The CDR3 loop spans 14 amino acids. Germline CDR1 and CDR2: ENHRY and SYGVKD. The CDR3 DNA reads TGTGCCATCAGGCAACAGGGATCGAGGAATGAGCAGTTCTTC. Protein product: CAIRQQGSRNEQFF.